This TCR beta chain was documented in a study of cytomegalovirus exposure and HLA in healthy donors (dated by TCRdb to about 2017). Some background on the complete study: In an earlier analysis of fewer than 750 of the donors, around 300 Gb of sequence data and 90 million to 120 million unique TCR beta sequences from 150 million to 200 million T cells were reported. The study used immunosequencing to profile the T cell repertoires of 600 to 850 subjects and linked those repertoires to cytomegalovirus serostatus. To predict cytomegalovirus infection status, the study combined high-throughput TCR immunosequencing, statistical association of individual TCRs with disease status, and machine learning. In an earlier analysis of 587 of the donors, high-throughput TCR beta sequencing was used to judge whether each TCR beta V gene segment behaved as functional or pseudogenic. Four to six DR-DQ haplotypes were handled as single units for association and clustering because linkage in the cohort was strong. In a later genetic analysis, genome-wide SNP genotypes for about three fifths of the roughly 670 donors were used, and that subset was treated as a discovery cohort. Donor age, sex, ethnicity and CMV serostatus were collected together with the repertoire data. An early release that covered some 630 HLA-typed donors contained approximately 320 gigabases of sequencing data and tens of millions of unique TCR sequences. Every repertoire in the discovery cohort had been generated on one and the same sequencing platform. A separate validation cohort of 100 to 150 different subjects was used in addition to the approximately 640-subject first cohort. In a later analysis, previously published TCR beta repertoires from several hundred donors were re-analyzed and high-resolution HLA genotyping was added so that TCR occurrence patterns could be studied. The study aimed to test whether signatures of past pathogen exposure could be identified by cataloging public T cell receptors. Of the roughly 400 genotyped donors, roughly 80% fell in the genetic ancestry cluster associated with self-reported Caucasian donors. Among approximately 370 genotyped donors of the cohort, an average of roughly 230,000 unique TCR beta nucleotide sequences was sequenced per donor, of which 15% to 20% were non-productive. HLA typing included class I and class II loci at four-digit resolution. Rather than drawing on any new phenotypic data, the later analysis identified candidate immune exposures from TCR beta sequences and the way those sequences occurred across donors. Typing coverage differed by locus: A, B, C, DRB1 and DQB1 were typed in roughly 629-630 donors, DQA1 in 500 to 550, DPA1 in roughly 590, and DPB1 in 450 to 490.

Turning to this clone: Its binding antigen is unknown. No base-level quality is on record; no much larger clone is a single base apart.

In total, just over 650 healthy bone marrow donors made up the cohort. All cohort members were sampled while nominally healthy, although unrecorded immune exposures were likely present. The donor was CMV seronegative and was included in the group of over 300 seronegative cohort members. A peripheral blood sample was provided by each donor, and peripheral blood mononuclear cells were used for TCR beta sequencing. The Qiagen DNeasy Blood Extraction Kit was used to extract genomic DNA from the blood cell samples. The library was made by the immunoSEQ multiplex PCR assay. The multiplex PCR relied on a mix of 60 forward primers for TCR Vbeta segments and 13 reverse primers for TCR Jbeta segments. A multiplex PCR assay on genomic DNA amplified the CDR3 region of rearranged TCR beta genes. Amplified TCR beta libraries were sequenced as 87-base-pair reads on the Illumina HiSeq System. The source study handled its data this way. In a later analysis, tens of millions of unique TCR beta chains were counted across the 500 to 850 repertoires, and roughly 11 million of these chains were shared by at least two donors. Raw reads were error-corrected and collapsed into unique sequences by a nearest-neighbor algorithm in which closely related sequences were merged to remove PCR and sequencing errors. To assign V, D and J gene segments, CDR3 sequences were aligned to IMGT reference sequences. Each retained sequence needed at least a six-nucleotide match to both a V gene segment and a J gene segment. A rearrangement counted as productive if the CDR3 had no stop codons and remained in frame with V and J, and every other rearrangement counted as non-productive. Following IMGT convention, CDR3 was defined as the stretch from the second conserved V-encoded cysteine up to the conserved J-encoded phenylalanine. Sequences without an unambiguous match to a single V gene segment were excluded from the earlier analysis of about 640 of the donors. An earlier analysis of some 500 of the donors classified V segments as functional when productive rearrangements were above 56.7% and as segregating when the standard deviation between donors was above 5%. A statistical classification framework was developed to diagnose cytomegalovirus status using the catalog of TCR beta chain sequences. V and J gene assignment, in a later analysis, came from comparing TCR nucleotide sequences with IMGT/GENE-DB human TR gene sequences. The TCRdist pipeline was used in a later analysis to assign CDR3 sequences and most-parsimonious VDJ recombination scenarios. In a later analysis, each TCR beta chain was defined by its CDR3 amino acid sequence together with its V-gene family, and reads without a unique V-gene family were excluded. In a later analysis, 450 to 600 highly shared, low-generation-probability nucleotide sequences were removed to address suspected cross-contamination and a sequencing artifact. A later analysis calculated a clonal expansion index for each public chain from normalized within-repertoire ranks of inferred template counts. Generation probabilities in a later analysis came from a VDJ recombination model fitted to out-of-frame rearrangements, and those results were checked against IGoR. In a later analysis, TCR-TCR, TCR-HLA and TCR-CMV co-occurrence was scored with hypergeometric tests, and a repertoire-size bias correction was applied to TCR pairs. In a later analysis, false discovery rates were estimated by permuting HLA or CMV assignments 20 times. In a later analysis, co-occurring TCRs were grouped using DBSCAN, with TCRdist sequence similarity added in when clustering inside HLA-allele-positive subsets. Repertoires with fewer than 30,000 or more than 120,000 public chains, plus five repertoires with anomalous nucleotide sharing, were excluded from co-occurrence clustering. TCRdb took this table from immuneACCESS and kept in-frame rearrangements with V and J called. Such tables lack part of the clones; where checked against another copy, unresolved V genes explain under half of the gap, and the rest is unexplained. V, J and clone size derive from that table, while D and trimming were established from the DNA sequence. The table for this sample lists roughly 200,000 clones; 78% of them were counted only once. Roughly 3% of the sample rests with the top ten.

Summary of the overall study and its limitations: According to a later analysis, TCR association rates differed among HLA loci, with DRB1 alleles showing the most associated TCRs and HLA-C alleles showing the fewest. A later analysis reported that several top co-occurrence clusters appeared linked to parvovirus B19, influenza, CMV and Epstein-Barr virus. A later analysis associated roughly 17,000 TCR beta sequences with specific HLA alleles at a false discovery rate of 0.05. Because the 87-base-pair reads could not distinguish some IMGT-functional V segments, including TRBV6-2 and TRBV6-3, those segments were excluded. The classifier was reported to diagnose cytomegalovirus status with high specificity and sensitivity in both the original and validation cohorts. Correlated functional status among segregating V segments might be attributable to linkage disequilibrium, but an unknown experimental factor could not be ruled out. Compared with the roughly 710-donor mean, donors in an Asian-associated ancestry cluster had fewer N-insertions in productive TCRs, according to a later genetic analysis. Because some donors lacked HLA typing at each locus, the association tests relied only on the typed subset. According to the authors, the approach could potentially be generalized to other disease states and immunological phenotypes. A further reported finding was that TCR beta sequences accurately predicted the HLA-A and HLA-B alleles for most subjects in the first cohort. The study listed 150 to 200 TCR beta chains as associated with cytomegalovirus. When HLA alleles, especially DR and DQ, strongly co-occurred, attributing TCR associations to individual alleles was difficult. V-gene and J-gene trimming of TCR beta chains was associated with a missense DCLRE1C variant in a later genetic analysis, and the association was replicated in an independent cohort. This cohort had only TCR beta chains sequenced, and the lack of alpha or paired-chain data limited which features could be detected. A cluster of highly shared sequence variants was judged likely to be a technical artifact of the sequencing pipeline. In a later analysis, most CMV-associated TCR beta chains were found to appear HLA-restricted, with HLA associations seemingly driven largely by CMV exposure. Compared with equally common non-associated chains, HLA-associated TCR beta chains in a later analysis were more clonally expanded and had lower generation probabilities. The earlier analysis of around 600 of the donors excluded 15 to 20 rarely observed V segments, including chromosome 9 orphons, because counts were too low. An earlier analysis of approximately 540 of the donors showed that most TCR beta V segments appeared in productive rearrangements either about 87% or about 30% of the time, which broadly matched IMGT annotations. Presence/absence analyses assumed roughly uniform sequencing depth across donors, an assumption that may not hold. Three of the identified cytomegalovirus-associated TCR beta chains were confirmed in vitro to be specific for cytomegalovirus antigens. For the cohort, immune exposure information was limited to CMV serostatus. Across donors, most TCR sequences were observed very rarely, whereas some public TCRs were present in many individuals.

Looking up the germline V gene (reference sequence) yields CDR1 GTSNPN and CDR2 SVGIG. The CDR3 numbers 13 residues from cysteine through phenylalanine. Left in the record is the CDR3 DNA by itself, 39 bases read in frame from the first base. V is cut back by 0 bases and J by 6 bases, with 3 bases in the junction unmatched. This receptor was identified in a female donor in good health and CMV-seronegative. The sequence joins TRBV30 to TRBJ1-1; TRBD1 aligns with 8 central bases. The specimen was PBMCs. In nucleotides, the sequence is TGTGCCTGGAGTGTACTGACAGGGGCTGAAGCTTTCTTT. This translates into CAWSVLTGAEAFF.